These 9 T cell receptor beta chains were all obtained from the same sample, sequenced in a study of identical twins. MiXCR, run by TCRdb on the 5' RACE reads, gives a single entry per CDR3 protein. The sample consists of approximately 590,000 distinct CDR3 sequences, approximately 9.6% of them appearing once. The sample was also linked to a second study, of yellow fever vaccine responses in identical twins.

The material sequenced was PBMCs. These receptors all come from a woman aged 18-30 years in good health.

This sequence joins TRBV21-1 and TRBJ2-7. TRBV21-1 represents a pseudogene. This CDR3 comprises 10 residues. The CDR3: CASSKGLKVF. CDR3 bases: TGTGCCAGCAGCAAAGGACTCAAGGTCTTC.

The sample holds a few counts of this clonotype. A read error may account for a junction end that differs from germline. V is TRBV20-1 and J is TRBJ2-7, with D maybe TRBD2 (6 bases). The germline gives CDR1 DFQATT, CDR2 SNEGSKA (reference sequence). The CDR3 covers 17 residues. The CDR3 is CCARDLSSSGLSYEQYF. Here the CDR3 DNA reads TGCTGTGCTAGAGATCTAAGCAGTAGCGGACTCTCCTACGAGCAGTACTTC.

This clonotype was found a few times. The gene calls are TRBV19 and TRBJ2-1; D perhaps matches TRBD2 (6 bases). CDR1 is LNHDA and CDR2 is SQIVND in the germline V gene (reference sequence). The CDR3 is 16 residues long. V was trimmed by 1 base and J by 0 bases, leaving 10 bases between them. The CDR3 DNA follows: TGTGCCAGTAGTATAGTGGGCGGGACCTCCTACAATGAGCAGTTCTTC. Translation gives CASSIVGGTSYNEQFF.

The chain couples TRBV9 to TRBJ2-3, with TRBD2 as a possible D gene (6 bases). The V gene's germline CDR1 is SGDLS and CDR2 YYNGEE. With 2 bases removed from V and 0 bases from J, the gap between germline ends came to 13 bases. CDR3 length equals 16 residues. CDR3 in DNA: TGTGCCAGCAGCGTTTTTAGCGGAACTAGCACAGATACGCAGTATTTT. Amino acids: CASSVFSGTSTDTQYF.

This clonotype was counted ten times or more. The chain has TRBV29-1 and TRBJ1-4, with D maybe TRBD1 (6 bases). The germline gives CDR1 SQVTM, CDR2 ANQGSEA. The germline V and J ends were trimmed by 7 bases and 7 bases, with 16 bases remaining between them. CDR3 length: 13 residues. The CDR3 protein is CSAVGGSFEKLFF. CDR3 nucleotides: TGCAGCGCCGTAGGGGGGAGTTTTGAAAAACTGTTTTTT.

V gene TRBV20-1 combines with J gene TRBJ2-2; 8 bases map to TRBD2. Germline CDR1 reads DFQATT; CDR2 reads SNEGSKA (reference sequence). Trimming removed 0 bases from V and 3 bases from J; junction bases left unmatched: 3. The CDR3 length is 15 residues. The CDR3 loop reads CSARDTSGYTGELFF. The CDR3 nucleotides read TGCAGTGCTAGAGACACTAGCGGATACACCGGGGAGCTGTTTTTT.

Remarks on this clonotype: The junction and the germline gene differ at one end; a read error may be behind it. J is TRBJ2-7 and V is TRBV20-1; TRBD1 matches at 10 bases. Germline CDR1 is DFQATT and CDR2 is SNEGSKA (reference sequence). The CDR3 totals 15 residues. CDR3 loop: CRARDGQGEWYEQYF. CDR3 in DNA: TGCAGAGCTAGAGACGGACAGGGGGAATGGTACGAGCAGTACTTC.

Concerning this clonotype itself: The conserved final phenylalanine or tryptophan is absent from the CDR3, which likely points to a read error. V usage is TRBV5-1 and J usage is TRBJ2-5; D is ambiguous. Germline V gene sequence: CDR1 SGHRS, CDR2 YFSETQ. CDR3 length equals 12 residues. With 0 bases removed from V and 5 bases from J, the gap between germline ends came to 5 bases. DNA of the CDR3: TGCGCCAGCAGCTTGGCCGGGGAGACCCAGTACTCC. Its protein is CASSLAGETQYS.

V gene TRBV6-1 combines with J gene TRBJ1-6; a possible D gene is TRBD1 (5 bases). Trimming cost V 6 bases and J 5 bases, with 14 bases left between them. CDR3 length: 15 amino acids. CDR1 MNHNS and CDR2 SASEGT come from the germline V gene. CDR3 sequence (DNA): TGTGCCAGCAGGGAATCTTCGGGACATAATTCACCCCTCCACTTT. Translation: CASRESSGHNSPLHF.